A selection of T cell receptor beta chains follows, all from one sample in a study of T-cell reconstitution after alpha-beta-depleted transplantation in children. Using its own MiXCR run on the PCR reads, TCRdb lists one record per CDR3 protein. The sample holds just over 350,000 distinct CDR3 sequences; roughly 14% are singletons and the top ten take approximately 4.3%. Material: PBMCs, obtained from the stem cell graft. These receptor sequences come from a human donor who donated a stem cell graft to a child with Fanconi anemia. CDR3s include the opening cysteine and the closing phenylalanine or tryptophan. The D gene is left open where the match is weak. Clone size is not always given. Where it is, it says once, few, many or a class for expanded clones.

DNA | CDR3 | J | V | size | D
TGTGCCAGCAGTCCTCGGTGGAACACTGAAGCTTTCTTT | CASSPRWNTEAFF | TRBJ1-1 | TRBV6-2/TRBV6-3 | - | -
TGTGCCAGCAGCCAAGGACCTGGGACTATTGAGCAGTTCTTC | CASSQGPGTIEQFF | TRBJ2-1 | TRBV3-1 | many | TRBD2
TGTGCCTGGACCACCAGGGCTTTGAGTGGCACTGAAGCTTTCTTT | CAWTTRALSGTEAFF | TRBJ1-1 | TRBV30 | few | -
TGTGCCAGCAGCCAATCCGGAAGGAGCTCCTATAATTCACCCCTCCACTTT | CASSQSGRSSYNSPLHF | TRBJ1-6 | TRBV16 | few | -
TGTGCCAGCAGCCAAGAAGGACAGGGGGCAGGTCAGCCCCAGCATTTT | CASSQEGQGAGQPQHF | TRBJ1-5 | TRBV4-2 | few | TRBD1
TGCGCCAGCAGCTTGGCGAGCCAACCAAACTATGGCTACACCTTC | CASSLASQPNYGYTF | TRBJ1-2 | TRBV5-1 | - | -
TGTGCCAGCAGCCTTGAGAGGACAGGGAGAACTGGCTACACCTTC | CASSLERTGRTGYTF | TRBJ1-2 | TRBV11-1 | - | TRBD1
TGTGCCAGCAGCTTCTCCACAGGCGTAGCTAACTATGGCTACACCTTC | CASSFSTGVANYGYTF | TRBJ1-2 | TRBV7-8 | few | -
TGTGCCAGCAGGAACCAGCGGGGGACGGCCTACGAGCAGTACTTC | CASRNQRGTAYEQYF | TRBJ2-7 | TRBV28 | - | TRBD2
TGTGCCAGCAGCCAAGGAGCCGGGAGGGAAGAGACCCAGTACTTC | CASSQGAGREETQYF | TRBJ2-5 | TRBV7-9 | few | TRBD2
TGTGCCAGCAGCTTGGAGGGACTAGCGGTATACAATGAGCAGTTCTTC | CASSLEGLAVYNEQFF | TRBJ2-1 | TRBV5-5 | - | TRBD2
TGCAGTGGCGTCCCAGGGGGCATTGGGTATACGCAGTATTTT | CSGVPGGIGYTQYF | TRBJ2-3 | TRBV20-1 | many | TRBD1
TGTGCCACCAGTGATTTAAGGGTAACGGTCTTCCCCGGGGAGCTGTTTTTT | CATSDLRVTVFPGELFF | TRBJ2-2 | TRBV24-1 | many | -
TGTGCCAGCAGCCCCCGTCAAGGGAGTGGAAACACCATATATTTT | CASSPRQGSGNTIYF | TRBJ1-3 | TRBV11-2 | few | -
TGTGCCAGCAGTGCAGGGGTCGGTGGGGCCAACGTCCTGACTTTC | CASSAGVGGANVLTF | TRBJ2-6 | TRBV2 | - | -
TGCAGCCAAGGTTGGGGAAGAGAGACCCAGTACTTC | CSQGWGRETQYF | TRBJ2-5 | TRBV29-1 | - | -
TGTGCCAGCAGTTGGATCCAGGGGGAGCAGTACTTC | CASSWIQGEQYF | TRBJ2-7 | TRBV6-2/TRBV6-3 | few | -
TGTGCCAGCAGGGAACGAGGATGGGGTGAGCAGTTCTTC | CASRERGWGEQFF | TRBJ2-1 | TRBV7-2 | - | -
TGTGCCAGCAGCCAGGGGCACGCCTACAATGAGCAGTTCTTC | CASSQGHAYNEQFF | TRBJ2-1 | TRBV6-1 | few | -
TGCGCCAGCAGCTTGGACCCGGGGAGTTCTAGACTGTTTTTT | CASSLDPGSSRLFF | TRBJ1-4 | TRBV5-1 | - | -
TGTGCCAGCAGCGTAGGGGTAGGGGAGCTGAACGAGCAGTACTTC | CASSVGVGELNEQYF | TRBJ2-7 | TRBV9 | - | -
TGTGCCAGCACCCCTACTCTCAGACAGGGATGGGGAGATACGCAGTATTTT | CASTPTLRQGWGDTQYF | TRBJ2-3 | TRBV27 | many | TRBD1
TGCGCCAGCAGCCCGACCGAGGGACGAAATTCACCCCTCCACTTT | CASSPTEGRNSPLHF | TRBJ1-6 | TRBV5-1 | - | -
TGTGCCAGCGGCCATCGACAGGGTGGTTTCTTT | CASGHRQGGFF | TRBJ1-1 | TRBV27 | - | TRBD1
TGTGCCAGCAGTTTAGAACAGGGGATAAGCAATCAGCCCCAGCATTTT | CASSLEQGISNQPQHF | TRBJ1-5 | TRBV28 | few | TRBD1
TGCGCCAGCAGCCATCCCGGGACAGGGTACGCAGATACGCAGTATTTT | CASSHPGTGYADTQYF | TRBJ2-3 | TRBV4-1 | - | TRBD1
TGTGCCGGAAGAGGCCGAATGGGAGTAGATACGCAGTATTTT | CAGRGRMGVDTQYF | TRBJ2-3 | TRBV30 | few | -
TGTGCCAGCAGCCTCGGCCTGGGGGGTAGTGGCTACACCTTC | CASSLGLGGSGYTF | TRBJ1-2 | TRBV6-1 | many | -
TGTGCCAGCAGCCATCGAGTCGTGCATGGCTACACCTTC | CASSHRVVHGYTF | TRBJ1-2 | TRBV3-1 | few | -
TGTGCCAGCAGTTACTCGAATGCGGCGGCAGATTCTTTGTCCCATGGCTACACCTTC | CASSYSNAAADSLSHGYTF | TRBJ1-2 | TRBV6-5 | many | -
TGCGCCAGCAGCCTAGGGACAGGGTCTGAAGCTTTCTTT | CASSLGTGSEAFF | TRBJ1-1 | TRBV5-1 | - | TRBD1
TGTGCCAGCAGCTTGACTAGCGGGGGGGCTGTGGATACGCAGTATTTT | CASSLTSGGAVDTQYF | TRBJ2-3 | TRBV7-6 | few | TRBD2
TGCGCCAGCACCGACTTCAGGGGGCGGATCTCCGGGGAGCTGTTTTTT | CASTDFRGRISGELFF | TRBJ2-2 | TRBV5-1 | - | TRBD1
TGTGCCAGCAGTTATGTGGGAGGGGACATTCAGTACTTC | CASSYVGGDIQYF | TRBJ2-4 | TRBV6-5 | - | TRBD2
TGTGCCAGCAGCGACCCGGGACAGGCGGAAAATGAGCAGTTCTTC | CASSDPGQAENEQFF | TRBJ2-1 | TRBV2 | - | TRBD1
TGTGCCAGCAGCTTAGGTGGCTCCCTCGATTACAATGAGCAGTTCTTC | CASSLGGSLDYNEQFF | TRBJ2-1 | TRBV7-2 | - | -
TGTGCCACCAGCAGAGATCGAGCGGGGTTAAGCACAGATACGCAGTATTTT | CATSRDRAGLSTDTQYF | TRBJ2-3 | TRBV15 | few | TRBD2
TGTGCCAGCAGTTCGGGACAGACCTTTCGGGAGACCCAGTACTTC | CASSSGQTFRETQYF | TRBJ2-5 | TRBV12-3/TRBV12-4 | - | TRBD1
TGTGCCAGCAGCCTTAGGGCCAACGTCCTGACTTTC | CASSLRANVLTF | TRBJ2-6 | TRBV28 | many | -
TGCGCCAGCGGAACTGGACTAGACTTAAATGAGCAGTTCTTC | CASGTGLDLNEQFF | TRBJ2-1 | TRBV5-1 | - | TRBD2
TGTGCCATCAGTGAGCGGGGGGCCGACAATGAGCAGTTCTTC | CAISERGADNEQFF | TRBJ2-1 | TRBV10-3 | many | -
TGCAGTGCTAGTCACAGGGACGAAGCTTTCTTT | CSASHRDEAFF | TRBJ1-1 | TRBV20-1 | few | -
TGTGCCAGCAGTTCCAGGGCGACGAACACTGAAGCTTTCTTT | CASSSRATNTEAFF | TRBJ1-1 | TRBV12-3/TRBV12-4 | many | -
TGTGCCAGCAGCCAACCCCTACGGGGGAACACCGGGGAGCTGTTTTTT | CASSQPLRGNTGELFF | TRBJ2-2 | TRBV4-2 | many | -
TGCGCCAGCAGTCCGGGACATGGGGGCAATCAGCCCCAGCATTTT | CASSPGHGGNQPQHF | TRBJ1-5 | TRBV10-2 | many | -
TGTGCCAGCAGTCTACGGCCCGGGGTCTATGGCTACACCTTC | CASSLRPGVYGYTF | TRBJ1-2 | TRBV6-2/TRBV6-3 | - | -
TGCGCCAGCACTAACGACAGGGGTACCTACAATGAGCAGTTCTTC | CASTNDRGTYNEQFF | TRBJ2-1 | TRBV5-1 | many | TRBD1
TGCAGCGTTGAAGATCAAGGAGGGTGGAATGAGCAGTTCTTC | CSVEDQGGWNEQFF | TRBJ2-1 | TRBV29-1 | many | -
TGTGCCAGCAGTGACGGCCGAGGGAGGGAAAAACTGTTTTTT | CASSDGRGREKLFF | TRBJ1-4 | TRBV2 | - | -